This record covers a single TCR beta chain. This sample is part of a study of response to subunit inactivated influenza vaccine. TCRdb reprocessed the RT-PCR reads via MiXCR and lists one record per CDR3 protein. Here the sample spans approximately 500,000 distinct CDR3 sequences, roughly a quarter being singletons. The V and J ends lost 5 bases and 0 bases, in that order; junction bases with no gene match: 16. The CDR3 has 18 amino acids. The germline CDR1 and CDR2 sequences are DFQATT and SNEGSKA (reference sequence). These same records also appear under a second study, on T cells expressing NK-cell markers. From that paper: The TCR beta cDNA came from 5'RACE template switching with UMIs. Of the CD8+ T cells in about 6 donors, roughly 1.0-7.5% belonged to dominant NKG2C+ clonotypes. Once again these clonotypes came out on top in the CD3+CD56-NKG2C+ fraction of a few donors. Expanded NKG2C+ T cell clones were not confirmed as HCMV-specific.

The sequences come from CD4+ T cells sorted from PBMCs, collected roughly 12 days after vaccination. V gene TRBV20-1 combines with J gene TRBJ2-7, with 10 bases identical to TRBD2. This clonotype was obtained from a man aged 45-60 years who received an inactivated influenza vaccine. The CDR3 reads CSAQLPGRAGGTSYEQYF. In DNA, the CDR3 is TGCAGTGCTCAGCTCCCGGGGAGAGCGGGAGGGACCTCCTACGAGCAGTACTTC.